This TCR beta chain appears in the sequencing data of a study of molecular identifiers for immune sequencing clone quantification. This clonotype came up many times. The antigen is undetermined. Study results and limitations: Investigators reportedly could detect spiked Jurkat TCR RNA from one cell among about a million naive cells. Sizes of highly expanded clones could be underestimated through identical TCRs sharing a barcode.

Naive CD8 library inputs spanned about 17,000 to 1,100,000 sorted cells and 10%, 30% or 50% RNA. Germline V gene lookup returns CDR1 LGHNA and CDR2 YSLEER. V shed 0 bases and J shed 7 bases, with 22 bases lying between them. The CDR3 contains 17 residues. Preparation methods for the bulk TCR libraries were those previously described, with listed TCR primers. One entry per CDR3 protein, called by TCRdb with MiXCR from the PCR reads. The table includes 37,000 or so distinct CDR3 sequences, approximately 24% detected once. The chain couples TRBV4-3 to TRBJ2-7; TRBD2 might be the D (6 bases). Sequenced input: naive CD8+ T cells from blood, with Jurkat cell RNA spiked in. The sample's subset: FACS-sorted CD8+CD4-CCR7+CD45RA+ naive T cells. The source is a human donor in good health. Some libraries in this study had Jurkat cell RNA spiked in. This CDR3 reads CASSQDRSLARTGEQYF. The DNA for the CDR3 is TGCGCCAGCAGCCAAGATAGGTCCCTAGCGAGAACTGGTGAGCAGTACTTC.